This T cell receptor (beta chain) was found in a study of human T cells and chemical hapten exposure. Study context: Patients, mostly women, had alopecia areata, alopecia totalis or alopecia universalis. How much TCR each sample yielded varied, mostly because pooled library volumes differed slightly.

Indicated time point: patch test 3, about 24 weeks after DPC sensitization. Treatment: therapeutic diphenylcyclopropenone sensitization with weekly scalp DPC. V dropped 3 bases and J dropped 1 base, with 10 bases sitting between them. The CDR3 length is 15 residues. Germline V lookup: CDR1 LNHDA, CDR2 SQIVND (reference sequence). Library construction involved attaching unique molecular identifiers to individual cDNA molecules, which allowed quantitative, reproducible TCR counting. TCRdb passed the RACE reads through MiXCR, listing each CDR3 protein once. The sample yields approximately 80,000 distinct CDR3 sequences, about 10% seen once. There are many counts of this clonotype.

The gene calls are TRBV19 and TRBJ2-1; D is undetermined. The sequence came from a woman between 50 and 59 years old with alopecia areata. Some clones in this sample may be carry-over from other donors' samples. Sequencing was performed on whole blood, taken in connection with sensitization to the hapten diphenylcyclopropenone (DPC). CDR3 sequence reads: CASSIQARSYNEQFF. The CDR3 DNA follows: TGTGCCAGTAGTATTCAGGCTAGATCCTACAATGAGCAGTTCTTC.